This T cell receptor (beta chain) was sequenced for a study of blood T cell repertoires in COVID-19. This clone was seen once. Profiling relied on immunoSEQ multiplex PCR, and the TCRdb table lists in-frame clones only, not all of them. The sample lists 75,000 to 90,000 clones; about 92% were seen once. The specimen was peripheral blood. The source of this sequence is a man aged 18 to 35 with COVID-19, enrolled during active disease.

CDR3 protein: CASSIIPGSNQPQHF. The CDR3 DNA reads TGTGCCAGTAGTATAATCCCGGGGAGCAATCAGCCCCAGCATTTT. The chain uses TRBV19 and TRBJ1-5; D is unresolved. The CDR3 runs to 15 residues. Germline lookup yields CDR1 LNHDA and CDR2 SQIVND (reference sequence). V lost 2 bases, J lost 1 base, and 9 bases lay in between.